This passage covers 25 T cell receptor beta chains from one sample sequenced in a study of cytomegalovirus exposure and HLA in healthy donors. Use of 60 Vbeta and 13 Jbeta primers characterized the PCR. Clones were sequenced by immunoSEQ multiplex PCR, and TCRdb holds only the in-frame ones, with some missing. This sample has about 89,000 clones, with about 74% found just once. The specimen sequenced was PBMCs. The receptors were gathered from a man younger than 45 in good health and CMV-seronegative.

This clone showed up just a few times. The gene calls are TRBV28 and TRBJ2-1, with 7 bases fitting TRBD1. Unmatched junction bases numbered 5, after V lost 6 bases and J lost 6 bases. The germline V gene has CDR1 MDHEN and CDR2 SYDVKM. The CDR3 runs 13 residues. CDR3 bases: TGTGCCAGCAGCCCTGCAGGGGGCAATGAGCAGTTCTTC. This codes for CASSPAGGNEQFF.

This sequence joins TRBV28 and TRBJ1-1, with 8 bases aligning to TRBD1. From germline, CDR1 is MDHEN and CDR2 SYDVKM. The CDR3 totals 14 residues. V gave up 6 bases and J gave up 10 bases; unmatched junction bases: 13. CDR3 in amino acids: CASSVRQGMRGAFF. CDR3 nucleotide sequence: TGTGCCAGCAGCGTACGACAGGGGATGAGAGGAGCTTTCTTT.

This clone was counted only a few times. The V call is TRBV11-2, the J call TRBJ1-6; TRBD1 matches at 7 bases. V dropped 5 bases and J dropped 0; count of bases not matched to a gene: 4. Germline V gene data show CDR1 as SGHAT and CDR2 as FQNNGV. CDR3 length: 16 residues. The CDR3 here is CASSLGTDSYNSPLHF. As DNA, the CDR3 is TGTGCCAGCAGCCTGGGGACAGACTCCTATAATTCACCCCTCCACTTT.

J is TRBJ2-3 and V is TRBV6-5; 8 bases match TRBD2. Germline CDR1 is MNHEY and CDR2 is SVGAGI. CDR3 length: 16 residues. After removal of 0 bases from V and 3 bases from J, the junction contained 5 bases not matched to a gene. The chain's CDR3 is CASSYSLLAGTDTQYF. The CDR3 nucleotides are TGTGCCAGCAGTTACTCGTTGCTAGCGGGTACAGATACGCAGTATTTT.

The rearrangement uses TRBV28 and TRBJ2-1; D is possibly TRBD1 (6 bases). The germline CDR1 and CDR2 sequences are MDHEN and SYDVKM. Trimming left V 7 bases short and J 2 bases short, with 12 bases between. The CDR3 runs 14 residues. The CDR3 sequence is CASKVGAPYNEQFF. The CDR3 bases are TGTGCCAGCAAGGTGGGGGCACCCTACAATGAGCAGTTCTTC. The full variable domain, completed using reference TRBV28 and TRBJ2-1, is DVKVTQSSRYLVKRTGEKVFLECVQDMDHENMFWYRQDPGLGLRLIYFSYDVKMKEKGDIPEGYSVSREKKERFSLILESASTNQTSMYLCASKVGAPYNEQFFGPGTRLTVL.

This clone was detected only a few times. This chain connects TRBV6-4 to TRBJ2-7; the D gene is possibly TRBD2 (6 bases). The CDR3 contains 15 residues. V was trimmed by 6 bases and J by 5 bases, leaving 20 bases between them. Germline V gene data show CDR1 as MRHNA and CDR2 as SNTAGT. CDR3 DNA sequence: TGTGCCAGCAGCCCAACCCGCGGGAACTTGAACGAGCAGTACTTC. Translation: CASSPTRGNLNEQYF.

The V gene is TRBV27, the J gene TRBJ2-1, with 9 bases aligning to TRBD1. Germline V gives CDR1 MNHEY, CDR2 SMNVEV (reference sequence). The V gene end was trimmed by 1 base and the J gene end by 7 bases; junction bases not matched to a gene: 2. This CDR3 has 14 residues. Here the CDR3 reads CASSLLDRGNEQFF. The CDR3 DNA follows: TGTGCCAGCAGTTTATTGGACAGGGGTAATGAGCAGTTCTTC.

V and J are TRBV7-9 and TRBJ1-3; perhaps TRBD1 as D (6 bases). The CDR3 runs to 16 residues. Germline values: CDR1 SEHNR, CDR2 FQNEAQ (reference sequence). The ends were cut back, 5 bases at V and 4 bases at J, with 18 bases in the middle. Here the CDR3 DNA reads TGTGCCAGCAGCCCGAATGGACAGATTTTAGGAAACACCATATATTTT. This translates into CASSPNGQILGNTIYF.

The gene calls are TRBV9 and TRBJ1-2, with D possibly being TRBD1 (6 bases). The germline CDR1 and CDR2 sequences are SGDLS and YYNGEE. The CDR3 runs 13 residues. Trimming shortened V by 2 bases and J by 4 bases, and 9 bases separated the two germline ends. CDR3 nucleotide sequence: TGTGCCAGCAGCGTTGCAGGGGCCTATGGCTACACCTTC. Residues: CASSVAGAYGYTF.

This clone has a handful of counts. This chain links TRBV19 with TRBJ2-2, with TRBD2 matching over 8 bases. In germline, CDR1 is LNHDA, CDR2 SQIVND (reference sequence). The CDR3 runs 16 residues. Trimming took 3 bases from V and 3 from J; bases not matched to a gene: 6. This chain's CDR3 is CASSIPGLGYTGELFF. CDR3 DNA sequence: TGTGCCAGTAGTATTCCGGGACTAGGGTACACCGGGGAGCTGTTTTTT.

The CDR3 DNA is TGTGCCAGCAGCTTTGGACTAGCTTTAGATACGCAGTATTTT. Protein sequence: CASSFGLALDTQYF. V and J are TRBV7-9 and TRBJ2-3, with 8 bases identical to TRBD2. Trimming took 3 bases from V and 5 from J; bases not matched to a gene: 4. Germline values: CDR1 SEHNR, CDR2 FQNEAQ (reference sequence). CDR3 size: 14 residues.

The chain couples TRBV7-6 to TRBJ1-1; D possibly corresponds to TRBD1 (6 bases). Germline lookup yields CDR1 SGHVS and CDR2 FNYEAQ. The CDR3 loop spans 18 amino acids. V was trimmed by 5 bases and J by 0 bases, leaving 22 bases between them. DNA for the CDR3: TGTGCCAGCAGCACCAAGCTTCTTGGGGAGGGGGTGAACACTGAAGCTTTCTTT. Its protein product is CASSTKLLGEGVNTEAFF.

The CDR3 bases are TGTGCCAGCAGTTTCGCCCTAACCCCCGATTCACCCCTCCACTTT. It encodes CASSFALTPDSPLHF. The gene calls are TRBV27 and TRBJ1-6; D gene uncertain. CDR1 MNHEY and CDR2 SMNVEV come from the germline V gene (reference sequence). The CDR3 contains 15 residues. The V and J ends lost 3 bases and 8 bases respectively, with 14 bases between them.

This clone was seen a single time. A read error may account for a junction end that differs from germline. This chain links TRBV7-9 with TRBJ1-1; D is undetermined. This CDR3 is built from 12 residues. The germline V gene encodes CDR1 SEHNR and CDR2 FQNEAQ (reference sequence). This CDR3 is CSSSLLITEAFF. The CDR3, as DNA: TGTTCCAGCAGCCTCCTAATCACTGAAGCTTTCTTT. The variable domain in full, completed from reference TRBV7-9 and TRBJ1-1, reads DTGVSQNPRHKITKRGQNVTFRCDPISEHNRLYWYRQTLGQGPEFLTYFQNEAQLEKSRLLSDRFSAERPKGSFSTLEIQRTEQGDSAMYLCSSSLLITEAFFGQGTRLTVV.

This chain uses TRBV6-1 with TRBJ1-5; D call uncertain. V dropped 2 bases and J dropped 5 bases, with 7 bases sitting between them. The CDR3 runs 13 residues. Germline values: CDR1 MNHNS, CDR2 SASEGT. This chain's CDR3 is CASSEFRDQPQHF. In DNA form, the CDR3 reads TGTGCCAGCAGTGAATTTCGGGATCAGCCCCAGCATTTT.

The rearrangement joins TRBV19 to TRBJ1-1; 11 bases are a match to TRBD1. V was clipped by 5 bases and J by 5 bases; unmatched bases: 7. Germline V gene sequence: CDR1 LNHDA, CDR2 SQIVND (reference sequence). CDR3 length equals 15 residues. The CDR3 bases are TGTGCCAGTAGTTCCGGACAGGGGGCGAGGACTGAAGCTTTCTTT. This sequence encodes CASSSGQGARTEAFF.

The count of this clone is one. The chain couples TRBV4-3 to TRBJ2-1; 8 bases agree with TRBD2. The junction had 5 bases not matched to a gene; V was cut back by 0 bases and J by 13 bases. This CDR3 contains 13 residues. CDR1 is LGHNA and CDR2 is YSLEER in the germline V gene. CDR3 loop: CASSQDAGGVQFF. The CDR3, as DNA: TGCGCCAGCAGCCAAGATGCGGGGGGAGTACAGTTCTTC.

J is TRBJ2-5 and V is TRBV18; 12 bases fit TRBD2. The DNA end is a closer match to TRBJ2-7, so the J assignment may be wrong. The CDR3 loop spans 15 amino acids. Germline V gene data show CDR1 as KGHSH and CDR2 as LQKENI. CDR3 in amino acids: CASSRLAGGRYEQYF. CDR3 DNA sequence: TGTGCCAGCTCACGGCTAGCGGGGGGGCGCTACGAGCAGTACTTC.

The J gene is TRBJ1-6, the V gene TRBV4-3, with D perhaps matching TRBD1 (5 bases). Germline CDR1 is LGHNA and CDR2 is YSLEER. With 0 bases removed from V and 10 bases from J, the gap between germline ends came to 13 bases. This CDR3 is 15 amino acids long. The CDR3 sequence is CASSQDSKGLSPLHF. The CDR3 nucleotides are TGCGCCAGCAGCCAAGATAGTAAGGGGTTGTCACCCCTCCACTTT.

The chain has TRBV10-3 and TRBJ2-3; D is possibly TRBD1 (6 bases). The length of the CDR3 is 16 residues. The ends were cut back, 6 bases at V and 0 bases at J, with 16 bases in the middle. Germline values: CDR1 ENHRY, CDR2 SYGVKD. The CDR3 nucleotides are TGTGCCATCAGGGGGGCCAGTAGCCCCAGCACAGATACGCAGTATTTT. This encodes CAIRGASSPSTDTQYF.

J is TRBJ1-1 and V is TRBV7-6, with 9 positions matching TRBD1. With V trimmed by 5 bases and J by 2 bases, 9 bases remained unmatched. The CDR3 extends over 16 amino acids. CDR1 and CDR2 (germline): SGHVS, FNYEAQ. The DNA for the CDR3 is TGTGCCAGCAGCCCCCCCGGGACAGGGCCAAACACTGAAGCTTTCTTT. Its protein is CASSPPGTGPNTEAFF.

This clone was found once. CDR3 region: CASSPGTGEHEQYF. The CDR3 DNA reads TGTGCCAGCAGTCCCGGGACAGGGGAACACGAGCAGTACTTC. The rearrangement joins TRBV6-5 to TRBJ2-7; 10 bases agree with TRBD1. CDR3 size: 14 residues. CDR1 is MNHEY, CDR2 SVGAGI, per germline. The V gene end was trimmed by 5 bases and the J gene end by 5 bases; junction bases not matched to a gene: 6.

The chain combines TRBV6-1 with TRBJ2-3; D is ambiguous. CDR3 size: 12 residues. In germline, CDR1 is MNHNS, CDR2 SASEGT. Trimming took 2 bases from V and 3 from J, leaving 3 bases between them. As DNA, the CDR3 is TGTGCCAGCAGTGAACTTACAGATACGCAGTATTTT. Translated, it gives CASSELTDTQYF.

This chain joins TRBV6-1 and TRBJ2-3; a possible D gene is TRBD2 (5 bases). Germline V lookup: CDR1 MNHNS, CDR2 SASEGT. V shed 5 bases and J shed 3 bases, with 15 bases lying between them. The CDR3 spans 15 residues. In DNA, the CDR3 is TGTGCCAGCAGTTCCCCCCGCCTAGCTACAGATACGCAGTATTTT. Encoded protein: CASSSPRLATDTQYF.

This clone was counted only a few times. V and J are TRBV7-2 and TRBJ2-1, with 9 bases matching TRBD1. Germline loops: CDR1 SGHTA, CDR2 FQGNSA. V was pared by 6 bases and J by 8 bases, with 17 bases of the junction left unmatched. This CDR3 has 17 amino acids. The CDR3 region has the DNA TGTGCCAGCAGGGACAGGGGTGGGGGAGTTGGGGGCGATGAGCAGTTCTTC. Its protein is CASRDRGGGVGGDEQFF.